This TCR beta chain was captured in a study of blood T cell repertoires in COVID-19. Authors' data handling: Amplifying reference gene primers gave estimates of nucleated cell counts. The repertoire was sequenced with immunoSEQ multiplex PCR; TCRdb's copy has only in-frame clones and lacks some. From that table come the V and J calls and clone size; the DNA was used to work out D and trimming. The table lists about 41,000 clones, around 81% of them singletons. The CDR3 runs 16 residues. The V gene's germline CDR1 is SGHNT and CDR2 YYREEE (reference sequence). Trimming shortened V by 2 bases and J by 4 bases, and 15 bases separated the two germline ends.

Material: peripheral blood. The chain uses TRBV5-4 and TRBJ2-2; D is possibly TRBD1 (5 bases). This receptor was taken from an elderly woman with acute or convalescent COVID-19. CDR3 in amino acids: CASSLPRAGFTGELFF. The CDR3 DNA is TGTGCCAGCAGCTTACCCCGGGCAGGGTTCACCGGGGAGCTGTTTTTT.